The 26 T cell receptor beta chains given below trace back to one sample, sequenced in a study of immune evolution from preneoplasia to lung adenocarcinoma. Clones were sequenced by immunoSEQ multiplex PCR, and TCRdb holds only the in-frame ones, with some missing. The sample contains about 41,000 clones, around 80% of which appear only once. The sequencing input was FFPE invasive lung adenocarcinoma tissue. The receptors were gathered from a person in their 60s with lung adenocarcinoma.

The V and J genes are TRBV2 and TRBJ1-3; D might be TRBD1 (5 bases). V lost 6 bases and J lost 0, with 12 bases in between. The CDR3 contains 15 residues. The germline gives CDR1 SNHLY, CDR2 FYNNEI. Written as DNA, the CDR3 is TGTGCCAGCAGCGTCGACAGCCACTCTGGAAACACCATATATTTT. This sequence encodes CASSVDSHSGNTIYF. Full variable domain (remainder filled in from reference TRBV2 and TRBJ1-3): EPEVTQTPSHQVTQMGQEVILRCVPISNHLYFYWYRQILGQKVEFLVSFYNNEISEKSEIFDDQFSVERPDGSNFTLKIRSTKLEDSAMYFCASSVDSHSGNTIYFGEGSWLTVV.

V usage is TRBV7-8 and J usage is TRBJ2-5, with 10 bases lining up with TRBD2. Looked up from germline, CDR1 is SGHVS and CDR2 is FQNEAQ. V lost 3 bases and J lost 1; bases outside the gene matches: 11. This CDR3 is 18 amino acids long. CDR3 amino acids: CASSLSLAGETVQETQYF. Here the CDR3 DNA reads TGTGCCAGCAGCTTGTCGCTAGCGGGAGAGACCGTCCAAGAGACCCAGTACTTC.

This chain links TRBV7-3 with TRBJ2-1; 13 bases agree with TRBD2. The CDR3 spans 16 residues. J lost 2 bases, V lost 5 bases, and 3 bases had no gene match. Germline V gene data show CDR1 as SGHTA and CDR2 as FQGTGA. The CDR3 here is CASSPGLAGAYNEQFF. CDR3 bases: TGTGCCAGCAGCCCCGGACTAGCGGGAGCCTACAATGAGCAGTTCTTC.

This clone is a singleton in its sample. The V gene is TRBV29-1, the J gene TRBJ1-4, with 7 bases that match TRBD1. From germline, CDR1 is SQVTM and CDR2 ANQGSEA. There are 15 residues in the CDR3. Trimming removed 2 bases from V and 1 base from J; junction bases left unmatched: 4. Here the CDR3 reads CSVEIQGGTNEKLFF. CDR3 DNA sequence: TGCAGCGTTGAAATCCAGGGGGGAACTAATGAAAAACTGTTTTTT.

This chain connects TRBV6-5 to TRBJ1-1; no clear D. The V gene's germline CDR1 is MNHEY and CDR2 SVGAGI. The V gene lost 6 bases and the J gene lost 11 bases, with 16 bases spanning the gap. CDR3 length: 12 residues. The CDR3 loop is CASSQGLGRAFF. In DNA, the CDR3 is TGTGCCAGCAGCCAAGGGTTAGGGCGGGCTTTCTTT.

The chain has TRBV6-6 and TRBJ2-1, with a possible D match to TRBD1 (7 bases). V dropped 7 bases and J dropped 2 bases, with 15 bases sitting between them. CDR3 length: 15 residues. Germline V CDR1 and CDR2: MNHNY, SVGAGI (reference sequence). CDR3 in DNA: TGTGCCAGCAATGGAGGGCAGGGGGCCTACAATGAGCAGTTCTTC. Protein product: CASNGGQGAYNEQFF.

The CDR3 DNA is TGTGCCAGCAGCCGCGAAGGACTTCGAACTAACAATGAGCAGTTCTTC. Protein: CASSREGLRTNNEQFF. J is TRBJ2-1 and V is TRBV11-3; D might be TRBD2 (5 bases). This CDR3 comprises 16 residues. The V end lost 5 bases, the J end lost 5 bases, and 19 bases lay between the germline ends. CDR1 and CDR2 (germline): SGHNT, YENEEA.

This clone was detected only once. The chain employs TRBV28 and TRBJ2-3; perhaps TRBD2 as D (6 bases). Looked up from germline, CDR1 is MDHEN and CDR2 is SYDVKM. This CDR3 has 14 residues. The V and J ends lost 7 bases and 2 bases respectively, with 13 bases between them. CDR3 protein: CASTRDSATDTQYF. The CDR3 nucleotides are TGTGCCAGCACCCGGGACTCAGCCACAGATACGCAGTATTTT.

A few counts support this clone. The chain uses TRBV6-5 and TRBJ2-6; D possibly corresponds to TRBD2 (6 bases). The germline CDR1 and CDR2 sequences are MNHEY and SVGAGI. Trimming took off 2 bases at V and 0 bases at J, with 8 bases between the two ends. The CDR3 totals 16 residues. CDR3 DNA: TGTGCCAGCAGTTACGGAGGGAGCTCTGGGGCCAACGTCCTGACTTTC. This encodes CASSYGGSSGANVLTF.

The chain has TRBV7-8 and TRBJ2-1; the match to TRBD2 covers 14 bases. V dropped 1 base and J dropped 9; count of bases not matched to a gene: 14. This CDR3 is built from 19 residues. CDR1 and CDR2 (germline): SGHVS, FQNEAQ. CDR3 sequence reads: CASSLVRELGLAGVGEQFF. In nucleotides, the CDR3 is TGTGCCAGCAGCTTAGTACGGGAGCTGGGACTAGCGGGAGTGGGTGAGCAGTTCTTC.

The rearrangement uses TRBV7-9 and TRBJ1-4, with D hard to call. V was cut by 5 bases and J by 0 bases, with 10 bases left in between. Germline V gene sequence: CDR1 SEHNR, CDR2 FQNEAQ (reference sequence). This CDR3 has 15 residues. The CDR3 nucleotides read TGTGCCAGCAGCCCAGGACTCCCAACTAATGAAAAACTGTTTTTT. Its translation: CASSPGLPTNEKLFF. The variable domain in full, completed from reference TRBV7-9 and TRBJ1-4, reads DTGVSQNPRHKITKRGQNVTFRCDPISEHNRLYWYRQTLGQGPEFLTYFQNEAQLEKSRLLSDRFSAERPKGSFSTLEIQRTEQGDSAMYLCASSPGLPTNEKLFFGSGTQLSVL.

The CDR3 sequence: CASSYSQGPYNEQFF. CDR3 DNA sequence: TGTGCCAGCAGCTATTCACAAGGGCCGTACAATGAGCAGTTCTTC. The chain has TRBV11-1 and TRBJ2-1, with unresolved D. Trimming took off 4 bases at V and 4 bases at J, with 14 bases between the two ends. This CDR3 is built from 15 residues. Germline values: CDR1 SGHAT, CDR2 FQDESV (reference sequence).

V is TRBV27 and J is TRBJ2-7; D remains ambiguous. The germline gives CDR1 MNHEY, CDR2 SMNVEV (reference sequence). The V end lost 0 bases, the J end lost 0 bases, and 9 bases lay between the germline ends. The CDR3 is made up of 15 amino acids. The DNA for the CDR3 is TGTGCCAGCAGTTTATCCGGGTTCTCCTCCTACGAGCAGTACTTC. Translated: CASSLSGFSSYEQYF.

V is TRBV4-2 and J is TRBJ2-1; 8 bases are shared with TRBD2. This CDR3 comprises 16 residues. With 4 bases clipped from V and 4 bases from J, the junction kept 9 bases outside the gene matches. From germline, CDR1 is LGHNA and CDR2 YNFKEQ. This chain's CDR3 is CASSPSLLAEYNEQFF. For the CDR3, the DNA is TGTGCCAGCAGCCCGAGTTTACTAGCGGAGTACAATGAGCAGTTCTTC.

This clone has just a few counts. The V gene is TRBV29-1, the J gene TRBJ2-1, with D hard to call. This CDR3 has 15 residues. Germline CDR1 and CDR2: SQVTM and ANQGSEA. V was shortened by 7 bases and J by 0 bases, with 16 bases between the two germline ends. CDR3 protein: CSARPGFRSYNEQFF. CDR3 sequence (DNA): TGCAGCGCCCGCCCGGGCTTCCGCTCCTACAATGAGCAGTTCTTC.

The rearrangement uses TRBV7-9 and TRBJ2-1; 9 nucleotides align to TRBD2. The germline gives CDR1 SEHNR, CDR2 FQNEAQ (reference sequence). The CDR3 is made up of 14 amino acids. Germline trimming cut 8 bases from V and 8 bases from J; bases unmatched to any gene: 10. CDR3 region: CASGGRLAVDEQFF. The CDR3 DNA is TGTGCCAGCGGGGGGAGACTAGCGGTAGATGAGCAGTTCTTC.

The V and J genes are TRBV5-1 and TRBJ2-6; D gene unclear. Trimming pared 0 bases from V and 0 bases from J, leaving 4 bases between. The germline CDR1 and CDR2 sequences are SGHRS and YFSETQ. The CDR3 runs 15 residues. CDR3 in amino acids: CASSLVSSGANVLTF. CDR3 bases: TGCGCCAGCAGCTTGGTAAGCTCTGGGGCCAACGTCCTGACTTTC.

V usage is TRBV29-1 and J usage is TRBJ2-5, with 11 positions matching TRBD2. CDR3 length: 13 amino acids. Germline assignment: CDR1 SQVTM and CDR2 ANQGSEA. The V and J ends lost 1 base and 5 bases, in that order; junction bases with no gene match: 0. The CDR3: CSVEGTSGETQYF. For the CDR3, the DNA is TGCAGCGTTGAAGGGACTAGCGGGGAGACCCAGTACTTC. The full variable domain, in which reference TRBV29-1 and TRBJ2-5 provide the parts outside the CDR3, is SAVISQKPSRDICQRGTSLTIQCQVDSQVTMMFWYRQQPGQSLTLIATANQGSEATYESGFVIDKFPISRPNLTFSTLTVSNMSPEDSSIYLCSVEGTSGETQYFGPGTRLLVL.

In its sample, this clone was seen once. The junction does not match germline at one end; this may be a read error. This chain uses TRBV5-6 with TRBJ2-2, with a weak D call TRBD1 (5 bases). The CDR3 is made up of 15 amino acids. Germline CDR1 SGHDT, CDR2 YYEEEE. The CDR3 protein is CASSFVSGNPGELFF. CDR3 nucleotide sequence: TGTGCCAGCAGCTTCGTGTCAGGGAACCCCGGGGAGCTGTTTTTT.

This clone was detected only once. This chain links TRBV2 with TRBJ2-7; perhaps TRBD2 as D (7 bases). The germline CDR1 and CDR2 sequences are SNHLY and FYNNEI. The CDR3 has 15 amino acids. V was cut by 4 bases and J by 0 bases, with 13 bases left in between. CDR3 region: CASSASGTLSYEQYF. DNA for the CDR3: TGTGCCAGCAGTGCGAGCGGGACACTCTCCTACGAGCAGTACTTC.

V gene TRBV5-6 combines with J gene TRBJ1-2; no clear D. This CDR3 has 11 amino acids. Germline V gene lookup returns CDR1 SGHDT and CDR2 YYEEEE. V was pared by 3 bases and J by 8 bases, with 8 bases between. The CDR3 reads CASSYAGGYTF. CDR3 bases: TGTGCCAGCAGCTATGCGGGAGGCTACACCTTC. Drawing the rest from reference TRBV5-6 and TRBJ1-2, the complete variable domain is DAGVTQSPTHLIKTRGQQVTLRCSPKSGHDTVSWYQQALGQGPQFIFQYYEEEERQRGNFPDRFSGHQFPNYSSELNVNALLLGDSALYLCASSYAGGYTFGSGTRLTVV.

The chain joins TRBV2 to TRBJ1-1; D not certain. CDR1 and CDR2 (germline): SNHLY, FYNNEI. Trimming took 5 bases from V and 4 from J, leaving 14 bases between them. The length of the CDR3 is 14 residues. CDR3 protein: CASSRSEWGTEAFF. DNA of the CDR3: TGTGCCAGCAGTCGGTCAGAGTGGGGCACTGAAGCTTTCTTT.

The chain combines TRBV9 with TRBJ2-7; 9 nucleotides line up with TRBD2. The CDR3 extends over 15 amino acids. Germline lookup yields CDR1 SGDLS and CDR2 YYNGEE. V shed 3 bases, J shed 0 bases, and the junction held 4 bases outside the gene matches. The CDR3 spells CASSAQGLASYEQYF. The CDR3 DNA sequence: TGTGCCAGCAGCGCCCAGGGACTAGCCTCCTACGAGCAGTACTTC.

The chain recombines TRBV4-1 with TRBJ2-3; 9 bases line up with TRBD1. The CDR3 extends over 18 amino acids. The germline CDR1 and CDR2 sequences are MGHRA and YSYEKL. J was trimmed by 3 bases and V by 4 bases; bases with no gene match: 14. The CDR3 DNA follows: TGCGCCAGCAGCCCTGGACCTTTCGACAGGGGGGGTACAGATACGCAGTATTTT. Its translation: CASSPGPFDRGGTDTQYF.

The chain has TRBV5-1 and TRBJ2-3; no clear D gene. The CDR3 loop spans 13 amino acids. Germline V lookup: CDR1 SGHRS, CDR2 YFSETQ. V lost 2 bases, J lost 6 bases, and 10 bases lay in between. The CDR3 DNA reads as TGCGCCAGCAGCTTTCTCTGGGTCGATACGCAGTATTTT. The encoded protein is CASSFLWVDTQYF.

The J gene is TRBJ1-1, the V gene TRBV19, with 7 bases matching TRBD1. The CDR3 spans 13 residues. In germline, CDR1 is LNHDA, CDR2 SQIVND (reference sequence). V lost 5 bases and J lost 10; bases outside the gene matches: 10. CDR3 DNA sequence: TGTGCCAGTAGTCCCCTCACCGGGACAGCAGCTTTCTTT. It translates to CASSPLTGTAAFF.